This T cell receptor beta chain was sequenced during a study of shared clonotypes between healthy human individuals. Per the germline V gene, CDR1 is LNHNV and CDR2 is YYDKDF (reference sequence). The CDR3 runs 16 residues. Trimming pared 4 bases from V and 1 base from J, leaving 16 bases between. PCR replicates performed on unsorted PBMC used 300 to 350 ng DNA, 25,000 to 35,000 T cell genomes. The sequencing of unsorted PBMC DNA took place on ten immunoSEQ deep assay plates. The table came from immunoSEQ multiplex PCR; TCRdb's copy has only in-frame clones and leaves some out. The sample carries hundreds of thousands of clones, 75% to 85% recorded once.

The receptor was derived from a woman between 40 and 50 years old in good health. Some clones in this sample may be carry-over from other donors' samples. This chain joins TRBV15 and TRBJ1-1, with D perhaps matching TRBD1 (6 bases). Sequenced sample: PBMCs. The CDR3: CATSTLYTGTNTEAFF. In DNA form, the CDR3 reads TGTGCCACCAGCACCCTTTACACAGGGACGAACACTGAAGCTTTCTTT.